Below, 9 T cell receptor beta chains from the same sample are listed, as sequenced in a study of a mutant IDH1 vaccine in newly diagnosed glioma. Time point specified: week 11, during vaccination. A 20-mer mutant IDH1 peptide at 300 ug was injected subcutaneously with topical imiquimod. Their cognate antigens are unknown. The protocol was immunoSEQ multiplex PCR, while the TCRdb copy is restricted to in-frame clones and leaves out a portion. The sample holds roughly 110,000 clones; 85% to 90% are singletons and the top ten take 0.55% to 0.7%. Material: PBMCs, obtained from a glioma patient whose treatment included an IDH1 peptide vaccine. The receptors were gathered from a woman in her forties or fifties with glioma.

This chain uses TRBV19 with TRBJ1-6; 8 bases fit TRBD1. Trimming removed 5 bases from V and 7 bases from J; junction bases left unmatched: 7. This CDR3 is built from 15 residues. CDR1 is LNHDA, CDR2 SQIVND, per germline (reference sequence). The CDR3 region has the DNA TGTGCCAGTAGTCCAAGGGACAGGAGAAATTCACCCCTCCACTTT. It yields the protein CASSPRDRRNSPLHF.

This clone was detected once. V usage is TRBV19 and J usage is TRBJ1-1; D unresolved. From germline, CDR1 is LNHDA and CDR2 SQIVND (reference sequence). The V gene lost 7 bases and the J gene lost 0 bases, with 9 bases spanning the gap. This CDR3 has 13 residues. The CDR3 DNA follows: TGTGCCAGTACCATACGAGTGAACACTGAAGCTTTCTTT. Its translation: CASTIRVNTEAFF.

This chain joins TRBV5-1 and TRBJ2-7; perhaps TRBD1 as D (6 bases). The CDR3 runs to 15 residues. Per germline, CDR1 SGHRS and CDR2 YFSETQ. Trimming removed 0 bases from V and 3 bases from J, with 13 bases in between. DNA of the CDR3: TGCGCCAGCAGCTTGGAACCCGGACAGTACTACGAGCAGTACTTC. This sequence encodes CASSLEPGQYYEQYF.

The chain employs TRBV5-1 and TRBJ2-1; D gene unclear. The V end was cut by 6 bases, the J end by 0 bases, with 10 bases between. Germline V gives CDR1 SGHRS, CDR2 YFSETQ. This CDR3 has 14 residues. CDR3 sequence: CASKDFSSYNEQFF. CDR3 nucleotide sequence: TGCGCCAGCAAGGATTTTAGCTCCTACAATGAGCAGTTCTTC.

The gene calls are TRBV6-1 and TRBJ1-4, with unresolved D. Germline V CDR1 and CDR2: MNHNS, SASEGT. The CDR3 is made up of 14 amino acids. Trimming removed 4 bases from V and 3 bases from J, with 9 bases in between. CDR3 nucleotides: TGTGCCAGCAGTGTCGAAGTCTCTAATGAAAAACTGTTTTTT. Translating it yields CASSVEVSNEKLFF.

This clone occurred a few times. The chain employs TRBV9 and TRBJ2-1; possibly TRBD1 for D (7 bases). The V gene lost 0 bases and the J gene lost 4 bases, with 11 bases spanning the gap. The CDR3 is 15 amino acids. Germline V gene data show CDR1 as SGDLS and CDR2 as YYNGEE. The CDR3 DNA sequence: TGTGCCAGCAGCGTAGGCGGGACAGATTACAATGAGCAGTTCTTC. It is translated as CASSVGGTDYNEQFF.

Comments on this clone: The sample contains more than one DNA sequence encoding this CDR3. This chain links TRBV28 with TRBJ2-7; D is unresolved. Germline values: CDR1 MDHEN, CDR2 SYDVKM. The CDR3 loop spans 12 amino acids. Trimming took off 2 bases at V and 7 bases at J, with 9 bases between the two ends. The CDR3 DNA reads as TGTGCCAGCAGTTTAAACCGTAGGGAGCAGTACTTC. Its translation is CASSLNRREQYF. The whole variable domain, remainder taken from reference TRBV28 and TRBJ2-7, is DVKVTQSSRYLVKRTGEKVFLECVQDMDHENMFWYRQDPGLGLRLIYFSYDVKMKEKGDIPEGYSVSREKKERFSLILESASTNQTSMYLCASSLNRREQYFGPGTRLTVT.

The V and J genes are TRBV6-5 and TRBJ2-5; no definite D call. This CDR3 has 13 residues. CDR1 is MNHEY, CDR2 SVGAGI, per germline. Trimming took 1 base from V and 5 from J, leaving 8 bases between them. In DNA form, the CDR3 reads TGTGCCAGCAGTTACTGGCCCCGGGAGACCCAGTACTTC. Protein: CASSYWPRETQYF.

The rearrangement uses TRBV29-1 and TRBJ2-2, with D possibly TRBD2 on 6 matching bases. Trimming pared 7 bases from V and 5 bases from J, leaving 11 bases between. The length of the CDR3 is 12 residues. Germline CDR1 reads SQVTM; CDR2 reads ANQGSEA. The DNA of the CDR3 is TGCAGCGCGGCGGGACGAACCGGGGAGCTGTTTTTT. Its translation is CSAAGRTGELFF.